This T cell receptor (beta chain) was documented in a study of T cell changes during pregnancy in multiple sclerosis. This CDR3 is built from 13 residues. Germline V CDR1 and CDR2: SNHLY, FYNNEI. Trimming removed 11 bases from V and 3 bases from J, with 16 bases in between. Here immunoSEQ multiplex PCR was the method, and the copy in TCRdb shows in-frame clones only, minus some. The sample has some 70,000 clones; approximately 92% are singletons. The specimen comprised peripheral blood, sampled in the first trimester of pregnancy. This clonotype originated in a female donor with multiple sclerosis, enrolled in a pregnancy study. The chain combines TRBV2 with TRBJ1-2; D remains unclear. The CDR3 protein is CAAAHPADYGYTF. The CDR3 nucleotides read TGTGCCGCGGCCCACCCGGCGGACTATGGCTACACCTTC.